A selection of T cell receptor beta chains follows, all from one sample in a study of T cell changes during pregnancy in multiple sclerosis. Some clones are missing from TCRdb's copy, which holds only in-frame ones; the method was immunoSEQ multiplex PCR. The data contain 70,000 to 95,000 clones, just over 90% of them singletons. Sequenced material: peripheral blood, taken in the second trimester of pregnancy. The receptors here all came from a female donor with multiple sclerosis, enrolled in a pregnancy study. CDR3s include the opening cysteine and the closing phenylalanine or tryptophan.

>TRBV6-6|15
CASSPEDSMGNIQYF
>TRBV4-1|13
CASSPTDSYGYTF
>TRBV29-1|15
CSVEGQNDLNTEAFF
>TRBV19|16
CASTRTSGGFTDTQYF
>TRBV6-5|15
CASSYWESGANVLTF
>TRBV4-2|15
CASSSASGGLDTQYF
>TRBV7-2|14
CASSLLADAYEQYF
>TRBV19|13
CASSVGRNEKLFF
>TRBV7-2|15
CASSRGGANTGELFF
>TRBV6-1|15
CASSREDSANYGYTF
>TRBV10-3|17
CAISGRTPAEDNYGYTF
>TRBV9|16
CASSVGAGGFTGELFF
>TRBV10-3|13
CAISAPGDQGYTF
>TRBV11-1|14
CASSPTGTGYEQYF
>TRBV5-1|14
CASGTSGGHNEQFF